The 10 T cell receptor beta chains in this list originate from one sample, sequenced in a study of memory CD4+ T cells and cytomegalovirus serostatus. Libraries were prepared by immunoSEQ multiplex PCR; TCRdb keeps only in-frame clonotypes and omits some of them. The top ten clones hold 2.6% of a sample with roughly 76,000 clones, roughly 80% of them seen once. The sort gate was single viable CD3+CD4+CD8-CD45RO+ cells for memory CD4+ T cells. Sequencing used memory CD4+ T cells from blood. The source of these receptors is an adult in good health and CMV-seropositive.

This clone rates as medium-sized. The rearrangement uses TRBV5-1 and TRBJ1-1; TRBD1 might be the D (5 bases). Trimming left V 1 base short and J 6 bases short, with 22 bases between. The CDR3 is made up of 17 amino acids. CDR1 SGHRS and CDR2 YFSETQ come from the germline V gene. The CDR3 sequence is CASSLTNSRVGGPEAFF. In DNA, the CDR3 is TGCGCCAGCAGCTTGACCAACAGCAGGGTGGGGGGACCTGAAGCTTTCTTT.

V and J are TRBV29-1 and TRBJ2-3; TRBD1 agrees at 8 bases. The CDR3 is made up of 13 amino acids. V lost 7 bases, J lost 4 bases, and 7 bases stayed unmatched. From germline, CDR1 is SQVTM and CDR2 ANQGSEA. The CDR3 DNA follows: TGCAGCGCAGCAGGGGGCGCCTCAGATACGCAGTATTTT. Protein product: CSAAGGASDTQYF.

The chain is built from TRBV10-2 and TRBJ2-1; 9 bases align to TRBD2. With 1 base clipped from V and 5 bases from J, the junction kept 9 bases outside the gene matches. The CDR3 is 17 residues long. The germline gives CDR1 WSHSY, CDR2 SAAADI. In DNA form, the CDR3 reads TGCGCCAGCAGTGAGTGGTCAGGCGGGAGGGGCCACAATGAGCAGTTCTTC. Amino acids: CASSEWSGGRGHNEQFF.

The J gene is TRBJ2-1, the V gene TRBV7-2; TRBD2 might be the D (6 bases). The CDR3 loop spans 16 amino acids. In germline, CDR1 is SGHTA, CDR2 FQGNSA. Between the trimmed V and J ends, which lost 3 bases and 10 bases, there was a span of 22 bases. CDR3 sequence (DNA): TGTGCCAGCAGCTTTGTCGAACTAGACGGGGGTGGGGAGCAGTTCTTC. Amino acid sequence: CASSFVELDGGGEQFF.

The J gene is TRBJ2-7, the V gene TRBV5-4, with TRBD1 identical over 9 bases. CDR3 length equals 14 residues. The V gene end was trimmed by 3 bases and the J gene end by 2 bases; junction bases not matched to a gene: 3. CDR1 SGHNT and CDR2 YYREEE come from the germline V gene (reference sequence). This chain's CDR3 is CASSSRDRAYEQYF. DNA for the CDR3: TGTGCCAGCAGCTCGCGGGACAGGGCCTACGAGCAGTACTTC.

This chain links TRBV6-5 with TRBJ1-1; the match to TRBD1 covers 9 bases. With V trimmed by 6 bases and J by 11 bases, 10 bases remained unmatched. The germline CDR1 and CDR2 sequences are MNHEY and SVGAGI. This CDR3 has 13 residues. The CDR3 is CASSRDGTGRAFF. For the CDR3, the DNA is TGTGCCAGCAGCCGCGATGGGACAGGGCGCGCTTTCTTT.

The count of this clone is one. The chain links TRBV28 to TRBJ2-7; TRBD1 agrees at 8 bases. J gave up 2 bases and V 11 bases, and 5 bases lay outside the gene matches. The CDR3 runs to 12 residues. The germline gives CDR1 MDHEN, CDR2 SYDVKM. CDR3 loop: CAVLGQAYEQYF. CDR3 DNA sequence: TGTGCCGTTCTGGGACAGGCCTACGAGCAGTACTTC.

The chain joins TRBV6-7 to TRBJ1-1; D is unclear. Being an ORF, TRBV6-7 has a function that is uncertain. V was trimmed by 8 bases and J by 1 base, leaving 23 bases between them. The CDR3 has 17 residues. DNA for the CDR3: TGTGCCAGCCTGAGACCCACAACCGGACGGGCGAACACTGAAGCTTTCTTT. Its protein product is CASLRPTTGRANTEAFF.

The sample holds one count of this clone. This chain uses TRBV6-6 with TRBJ1-5; possible D gene TRBD1, 6 bases. Germline V gene sequence: CDR1 MNHNY, CDR2 SVGAGI (reference sequence). This CDR3 comprises 15 residues. Trimming took off 7 bases at V and 5 bases at J, with 18 bases between the two ends. CDR3 sequence: CASIQAGGSYQPQHF. DNA of the CDR3: TGTGCCAGCATCCAGGCCGGGGGCTCCTATCAGCCCCAGCATTTT.

This clone was recorded only once. The rearrangement uses TRBV11-3 and TRBJ2-3; D is possibly TRBD2 (5 bases). V was trimmed by 2 bases and J by 1 base, leaving 7 bases between them. The CDR3 totals 14 residues. Germline CDR1 SGHNT, CDR2 YENEEA. The CDR3 nucleotides read TGTGCCAGCAGCTTATCAGCGGGCACAGATACGCAGTATTTT. Encoded protein: CASSLSAGTDTQYF.